This T cell receptor (beta chain) derives from a study of T-cell reconstitution after alpha-beta-depleted transplantation in children. Trimming removed 1 base at V and 0 bases at J, with 9 bases between. In germline, CDR1 is LGHNA, CDR2 YNFKEQ. The CDR3 runs to 15 residues. With regard to this clonotype: As yet, its antigen is unknown.

TCRbeta library construction was performed incorporating unique molecular identifiers. TCRdb reprocessed the PCR reads with MiXCR, giving one entry per CDR3 protein. The sample consists of about 440,000 distinct CDR3 sequences, about 45% of them appearing once. Study conclusions and caveats: By about two months after transplant, alpha-beta T cells reportedly arose from several hundred graft clones that had expanded. T-cell counts and diversity were attributed mostly to newly produced T cells one year after transplant.

The source was PBMCs, collected before TCRalphabeta/CD19-depleted stem cell transplant. The rearrangement uses TRBV4-2 and TRBJ1-1; TRBD1 is a possible D gene (5 bases). The clonotype comes from a girl aged 2 to 10 with aplastic anemia, due to receive a stem cell transplant. CDR3 loop: CASSQVVTVNTEAFF. The CDR3 DNA reads TGTGCCAGCAGCCAAGTTGTGACAGTGAACACTGAAGCTTTCTTT.